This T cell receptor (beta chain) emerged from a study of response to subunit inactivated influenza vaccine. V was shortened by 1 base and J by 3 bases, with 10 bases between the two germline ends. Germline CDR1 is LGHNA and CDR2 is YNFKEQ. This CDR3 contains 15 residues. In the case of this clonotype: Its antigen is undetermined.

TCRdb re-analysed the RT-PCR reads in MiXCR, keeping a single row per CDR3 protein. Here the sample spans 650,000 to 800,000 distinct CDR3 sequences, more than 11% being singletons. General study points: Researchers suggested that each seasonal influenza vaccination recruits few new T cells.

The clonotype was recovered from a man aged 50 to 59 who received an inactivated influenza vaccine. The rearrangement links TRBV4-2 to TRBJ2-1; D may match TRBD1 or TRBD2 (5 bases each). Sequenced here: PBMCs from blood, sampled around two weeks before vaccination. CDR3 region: CASSQGGKDYNEQFF. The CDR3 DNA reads TGTGCCAGCAGCCAAGGGGGGAAGGACTACAATGAGCAGTTCTTC.